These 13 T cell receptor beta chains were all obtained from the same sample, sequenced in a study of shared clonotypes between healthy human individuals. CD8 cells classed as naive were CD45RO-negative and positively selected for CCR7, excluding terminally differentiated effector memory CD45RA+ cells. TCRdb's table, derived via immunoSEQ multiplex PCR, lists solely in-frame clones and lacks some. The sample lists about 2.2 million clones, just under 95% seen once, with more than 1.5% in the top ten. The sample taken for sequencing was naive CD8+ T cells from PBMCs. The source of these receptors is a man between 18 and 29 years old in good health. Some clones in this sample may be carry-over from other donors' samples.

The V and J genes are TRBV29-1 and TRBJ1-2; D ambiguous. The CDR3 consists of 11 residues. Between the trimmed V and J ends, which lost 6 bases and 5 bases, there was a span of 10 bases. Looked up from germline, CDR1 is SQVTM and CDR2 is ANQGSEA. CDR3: CSVADIYGYTF. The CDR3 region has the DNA TGCAGCGTCGCAGATATATATGGCTACACCTTC.

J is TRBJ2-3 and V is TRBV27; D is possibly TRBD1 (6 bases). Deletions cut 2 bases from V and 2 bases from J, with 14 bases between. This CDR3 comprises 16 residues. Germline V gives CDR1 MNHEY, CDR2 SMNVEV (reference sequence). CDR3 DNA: TGTGCCAGCAGTTTAAGCGGACAGCCTTTCACAGATACGCAGTATTTT. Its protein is CASSLSGQPFTDTQYF.

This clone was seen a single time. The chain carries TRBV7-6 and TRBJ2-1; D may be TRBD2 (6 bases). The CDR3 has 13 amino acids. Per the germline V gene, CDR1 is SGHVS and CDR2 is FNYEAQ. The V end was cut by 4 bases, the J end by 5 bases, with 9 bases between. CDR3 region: CASSSGLHNEQFF. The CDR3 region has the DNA TGTGCCAGCAGCTCGGGACTTCACAATGAGCAGTTCTTC.

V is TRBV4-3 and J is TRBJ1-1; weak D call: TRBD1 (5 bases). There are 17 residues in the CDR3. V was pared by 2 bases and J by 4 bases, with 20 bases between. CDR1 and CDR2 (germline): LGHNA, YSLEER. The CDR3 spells CASSQSILQEVSTEAFF. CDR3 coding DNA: TGCGCCAGCAGCCAATCGATCTTACAGGAGGTGAGCACTGAAGCTTTCTTT.

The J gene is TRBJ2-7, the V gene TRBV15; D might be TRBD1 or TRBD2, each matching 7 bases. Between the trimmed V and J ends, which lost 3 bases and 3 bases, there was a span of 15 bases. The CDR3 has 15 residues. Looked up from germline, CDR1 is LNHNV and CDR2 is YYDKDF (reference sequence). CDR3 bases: TGTGCCACCAGCAGTAGCAGGGGGGGGAACTACGAGCAGTACTTC. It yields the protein CATSSSRGGNYEQYF.

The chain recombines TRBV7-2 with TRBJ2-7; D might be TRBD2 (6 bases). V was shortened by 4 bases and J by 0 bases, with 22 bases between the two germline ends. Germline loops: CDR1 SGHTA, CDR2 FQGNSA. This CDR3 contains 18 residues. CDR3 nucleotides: TGTGCCAGCAGCTCAACAACGTATCGGGGGTCGCACTCCTACGAGCAGTACTTC. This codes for CASSSTTYRGSHSYEQYF.

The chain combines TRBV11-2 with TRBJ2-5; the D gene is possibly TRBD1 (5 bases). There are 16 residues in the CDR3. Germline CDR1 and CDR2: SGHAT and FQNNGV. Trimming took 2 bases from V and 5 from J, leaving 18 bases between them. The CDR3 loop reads CASSLFSREGRETQYF. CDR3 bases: TGTGCCAGCAGCTTATTCAGCAGGGAAGGACGGGAGACCCAGTACTTC.

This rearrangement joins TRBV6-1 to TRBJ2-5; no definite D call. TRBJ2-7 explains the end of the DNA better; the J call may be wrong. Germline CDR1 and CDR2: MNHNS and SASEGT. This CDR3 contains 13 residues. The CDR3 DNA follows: TGTGCCAGCAGTCCCCGGGTCGCCCACGAGCAGTACTTC. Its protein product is CASSPRVAHEQYF.

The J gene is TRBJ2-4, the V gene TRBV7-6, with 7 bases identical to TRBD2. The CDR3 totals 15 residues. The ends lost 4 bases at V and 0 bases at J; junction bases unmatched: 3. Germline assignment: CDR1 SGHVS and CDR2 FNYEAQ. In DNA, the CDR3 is TGTGCCAGCAGCTCCGTAGCGGGAGCCAAAAACATTCAGTACTTC. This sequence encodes CASSSVAGAKNIQYF.

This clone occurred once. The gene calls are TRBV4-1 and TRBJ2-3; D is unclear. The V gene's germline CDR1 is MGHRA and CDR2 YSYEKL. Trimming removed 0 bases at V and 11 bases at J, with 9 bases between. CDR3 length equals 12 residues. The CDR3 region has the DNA TGCGCCAGCAGCCAAGATGTCAGCCAGCAGTATTTT. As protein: CASSQDVSQQYF.

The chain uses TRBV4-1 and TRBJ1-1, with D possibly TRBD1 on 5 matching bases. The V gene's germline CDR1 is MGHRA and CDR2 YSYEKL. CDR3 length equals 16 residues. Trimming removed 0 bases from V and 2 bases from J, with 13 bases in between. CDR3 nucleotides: TGCGCCAGCAGCCAAGATCTCCGGGACCCCAACACTGAAGCTTTCTTT. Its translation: CASSQDLRDPNTEAFF.

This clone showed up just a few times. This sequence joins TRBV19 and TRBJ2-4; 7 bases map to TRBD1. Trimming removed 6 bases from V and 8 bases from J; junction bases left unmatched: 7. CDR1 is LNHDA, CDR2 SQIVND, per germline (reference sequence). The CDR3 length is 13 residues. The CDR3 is CASRTTGLDIQYF. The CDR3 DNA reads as TGTGCCAGTAGAACGACAGGGTTGGACATTCAGTACTTC. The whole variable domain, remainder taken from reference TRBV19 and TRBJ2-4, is DGGITQSPKYLFRKEGQNVTLSCEQNLNHDAMYWYRQDPGQGLRLIYYSQIVNDFQKGDIAEGYSVSREKKESFPLTVTSAQKNPTAFYLCASRTTGLDIQYFGAGTRLSVL.

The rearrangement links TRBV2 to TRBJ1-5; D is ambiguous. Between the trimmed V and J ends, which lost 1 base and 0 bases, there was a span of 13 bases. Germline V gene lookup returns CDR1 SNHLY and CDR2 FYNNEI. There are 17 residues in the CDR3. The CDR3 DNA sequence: TGTGCCAGCAGTGAAGTAGATTGGAGGGATAGCAATCAGCCCCAGCATTTT. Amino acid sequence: CASSEVDWRDSNQPQHF.